This entry features one T cell receptor (beta chain) sequence. The sample originates from a study of control samples from healthy donors and cancer patients. This table comes from immunoSEQ multiplex PCR, and its TCRdb copy is limited to in-frame clones, with some not included. The sample contains about 72,000 clones, around 92% of which appear only once. V was pared by 4 bases and J by 3 bases, with 7 bases of the junction left unmatched. Per the germline V gene, CDR1 is MNHNS and CDR2 is SASEGT. The CDR3 runs to 16 residues. The chain joins TRBV6-1 to TRBJ1-2; 11 nucleotides match TRBD1. This sequence was found in a woman aged 60 to 75 in good health. The sequenced sample was blood. The DNA of the CDR3 is TGTGCCAGCAGTGCCTCCGGGACAGGGGGACACTATGGCTACACCTTC. Amino acids: CASSASGTGGHYGYTF.